The 20 T cell receptor beta chains reported below all come from one sample, sequenced in a study of T-cell memory formation after mild COVID-19. In TCRdb, the 5' RACE reads were re-called with MiXCR into one record per CDR3 protein. The repertoire holds more than 400,000 distinct CDR3 sequences, 15% to 20% seen once, with approximately 13% in the top ten. The sequencing input was PBMCs or a T cell subset sorted from them (not recorded which). The receptors originated from an adult woman who had mild COVID-19 (a few samples of this study predate the infection). Cell type and time point are not known.

Written as DNA, the CDR3 is TGTGCCAGCAGCCAAGATCGGCGGGCAGGGAGGAACACTGAAGCTTTCTTT. Translation gives CASSQDRRAGRNTEAFF. This rearrangement joins TRBV4-2 to TRBJ1-1; TRBD1 is a possible D gene (5 bases). The ends were cut back, 0 bases at V and 1 base at J, with 15 bases in the middle. Per germline, CDR1 LGHNA and CDR2 YNFKEQ. The CDR3 runs to 17 residues.

This chain joins TRBV12-3 or TRBV12-4 and TRBJ1-6; D gene ambiguous. This CDR3 is 13 amino acids long. V dropped 6 bases and J dropped 9 bases, with 12 bases sitting between them. The CDR3 DNA follows: TGTGCCAGCAGCCCGCCGCGACCTTCACCCCTCCACTTT. It yields the protein CASSPPRPSPLHF.

CDR3 nucleotides: TGCAGTGCTAGGGATATTAATGAAAAACTGTTTTTT. It translates to CSARDINEKLFF. The chain has TRBV20-1 and TRBJ1-4; no clear D. The V gene lost 3 bases and the J gene lost 4 bases, with 6 bases spanning the gap. The CDR3 covers 12 residues. Germline CDR1 is DFQATT and CDR2 is SNEGSKA (reference sequence).

In its sample, this clonotype was seen a few times. The genes are TRBV12-3 or TRBV12-4 and TRBJ1-2; D possibly corresponds to TRBD1 (6 bases). The CDR3 totals 15 residues. V was shortened by 4 bases and J by 0 bases, with 12 bases between the two germline ends. CDR3 protein: CASSSSQGPNYGYTF. The CDR3 DNA reads TGTGCCAGCAGTTCATCCCAGGGGCCTAACTATGGCTACACCTTC.

The rearrangement joins TRBV19 to TRBJ1-1, with 7 nucleotides matching TRBD1. Germline trimming cut 5 bases from V and 3 bases from J; bases unmatched to any gene: 3. CDR1 and CDR2 (germline): LNHDA, SQIVND (reference sequence). CDR3 length: 13 amino acids. As DNA, the CDR3 is TGTGCCAGTAGTGGACAGGTACACACTGAAGCTTTCTTT. Its protein is CASSGQVHTEAFF.

The chain links TRBV10-3 to TRBJ2-7; 8 bases fit TRBD1. This CDR3 has 15 residues. CDR1 ENHRY and CDR2 SYGVKD come from the germline V gene. The trim removed 8 bases at V and 0 bases at J, leaving 9 bases unmatched. The CDR3 nucleotides are TGTGCCATCTCCAAATCCGACAGGGGCTCCTACGAGCAGTACTTC. Translating it yields CAISKSDRGSYEQYF.

The sample holds a few counts of this clonotype. The gene calls are TRBV29-1 and TRBJ1-3; tentative D call: TRBD1 (5 bases). The CDR3 contains 12 residues. The germline gives CDR1 SQVTM, CDR2 ANQGSEA. Deletions cut 3 bases from V and 2 bases from J, with 5 bases between. CDR3 residues: CSVEGAGNTIYF. CDR3 coding DNA: TGCAGCGTTGAGGGGGCTGGAAACACCATATATTTT.

This clonotype was counted ten times or more. The chain has TRBV12-3 or TRBV12-4 and TRBJ2-2; possible D gene TRBD2, 5 bases. The CDR3 consists of 16 residues. Trimming shortened V by 6 bases and J by 3 bases, and 17 bases separated the two germline ends. The CDR3 here is CASSPPRTRDTGELFF. The DNA for the CDR3 is TGTGCCAGCAGCCCCCCTCGGACGAGGGACACCGGGGAGCTGTTTTTT.

The V call is TRBV11-2, the J call TRBJ2-1; the match to TRBD2 covers 9 bases. With 5 bases clipped from V and 8 bases from J, the junction kept 13 bases outside the gene matches. The CDR3 consists of 16 residues. Germline CDR1 and CDR2: SGHAT and FQNNGV. CDR3 loop: CASSDKGSGRIYEQFF. For the CDR3, the DNA is TGTGCCAGCAGCGACAAGGGGAGCGGGAGGATCTATGAGCAGTTCTTC.

In this sample, this clonotype turned up a few times. The chain couples TRBV7-6 to TRBJ2-7; a weak D match, TRBD1 (7 bases). This CDR3 spans 15 amino acids. Germline values: CDR1 SGHVS, CDR2 FNYEAQ. V lost 5 bases to trimming and J lost 6 bases, with 20 bases between them. CDR3 bases: TGTGCCAGCAGCCCTGCCTCAGGGGGGCGGGGCGAGCAGTACTTC. Residues: CASSPASGGRGEQYF. Full variable domain (remainder filled in from reference TRBV7-6 and TRBJ2-7): GAGVSQSPRYKVTKRGQDVALRCDPISGHVSLYWYRQALGQGPEFLTYFNYEAQQDKSGLPNDRFSAERPEGSISTLTIQRTEQRDSAMYRCASSPASGGRGEQYFGPGTRLTVT.

This clonotype has more than one count but fewer than ten. The chain couples TRBV7-8 to TRBJ2-3, with D possibly called TRBD1 or TRBD2 (5 bases each). The V end was cut by 2 bases, the J end by 0 bases, with 12 bases between. The CDR3 covers 16 residues. Germline V CDR1 and CDR2: SGHVS, FQNEAQ. The CDR3 region has the DNA TGTGCCAGCAGCTTAAATGGGGACGGGAGCACAGATACGCAGTATTTT. Translating gives CASSLNGDGSTDTQYF.

The J gene is TRBJ1-1, the V gene TRBV6-5; tentative D call: TRBD1 (6 bases). The CDR3 length is 17 residues. Trimming stripped 8 bases from V and 1 base from J, with 23 bases between. Germline CDR1 and CDR2: MNHEY and SVGAGI. The CDR3 spells CASSPILKGGSNTEAFF. The CDR3 bases are TGTGCCAGCTCCCCCATCCTAAAGGGGGGTTCGAACACTGAAGCTTTCTTT.

The chain couples TRBV18 to TRBJ2-3, with D possibly TRBD1 on 5 matching bases. Germline V gives CDR1 KGHSH, CDR2 LQKENI. V lost 3 bases to trimming and J lost 1 base, with 11 bases between them. The CDR3 sequence is 15 residues long. This chain's CDR3 is CASSPSGHRTDTQYF. CDR3 bases: TGTGCCAGCTCACCTTCTGGACACCGCACAGATACGCAGTATTTT.

The chain joins TRBV4-2 to TRBJ2-1, with D maybe TRBD2 (5 bases). Trimming shortened V by 4 bases and J by 0 bases, and 13 bases separated the two germline ends. This CDR3 region has 16 residues. Germline loops: CDR1 LGHNA, CDR2 YNFKEQ. The CDR3 loop is CASSLLSVSSYNEQFF. The CDR3 DNA follows: TGTGCCAGCAGCCTACTTAGCGTGAGCTCCTACAATGAGCAGTTCTTC.

The chain joins TRBV15 to TRBJ2-7, with D tentatively TRBD1 or TRBD2 (5 bases each). V gave up 8 bases and J gave up 5 bases, with 16 bases separating them. Germline V gene lookup returns CDR1 LNHNV and CDR2 YYDKDF (reference sequence). The CDR3 is made up of 13 amino acids. Here the CDR3 reads CATRGKGLNEQYF. Here the CDR3 DNA reads TGTGCCACCCGGGGCAAGGGGTTGAACGAGCAGTACTTC.

This clonotype was picked up a small number of times. V and J are TRBV19 and TRBJ1-1; possibly TRBD1 for D (5 bases). V lost 4 bases and J lost 4, with 10 bases in between. Germline V gene data show CDR1 as LNHDA and CDR2 as SQIVND (reference sequence). This CDR3 is built from 13 residues. CDR3: CASSNPRGTEAFF. CDR3 nucleotides: TGTGCCAGTAGTAACCCAAGGGGCACTGAAGCTTTCTTT.

This clonotype has more than one count but fewer than ten. The chain joins TRBV6-1 to TRBJ1-5; D is unresolved. CDR3 length equals 17 residues. Between the trimmed V and J ends, which lost 2 bases and 2 bases, there was a span of 16 bases. CDR1 and CDR2 (germline): MNHNS, SASEGT. CDR3 sequence (DNA): TGTGCCAGCAGTGAATCAACCGGTGTTTGGGGCAATCAGCCCCAGCATTTT. Translation gives CASSESTGVWGNQPQHF.

J is TRBJ1-6 and V is TRBV6-5, with a weak D call TRBD1 (6 bases). Germline loops: CDR1 MNHEY, CDR2 SVGAGI. The CDR3 sequence is 15 residues long. Trimming left V 4 bases short and J 7 bases short, with 14 bases between. The CDR3 nucleotides are TGTGCCAGCAGTTTAACCGGGACAATGAATTCACCCCTCCACTTT. It specifies CASSLTGTMNSPLHF.

This clonotype has just a few counts. At one end, the junction sequence differs from germline, possibly due to a read error. The gene calls are TRBV12-3 or TRBV12-4 and TRBJ2-7; maybe TRBD1 (5 bases). The CDR3 is made up of 14 amino acids. CDR3 coding DNA: TGTGCCAGCAGATTAGGGGTAGGGTCCCACGAGCAGTACTTC. This encodes CASRLGVGSHEQYF.

This chain uses TRBV5-1 with TRBJ2-3, with D perhaps given as TRBD1 or TRBD2 (5 bases each). Trimming shortened V by 0 bases and J by 1 base, and 9 bases separated the two germline ends. CDR3 length: 15 amino acids. Germline V gene lookup returns CDR1 SGHRS and CDR2 YFSETQ. CDR3 nucleotides: TGCGCCAGCAGCTTGGCCGGGGACCGCACAGATACGCAGTATTTT. It specifies CASSLAGDRTDTQYF. The full variable domain, with the rest looked up from reference TRBV5-1 and TRBJ2-3, is KAGVTQTPRYLIKTRGQQVTLSCSPISGHRSVSWYQQTPGQGLQFLFEYFSETQRNKGNFPGRFSGRQFSNSRSEMNVSTLELGDSALYLCASSLAGDRTDTQYFGPGTRLTVL.